Following are 13 T cell receptor beta chains from one sample sequenced in a study of blood T cell repertoires in COVID-19. Libraries were prepared by immunoSEQ multiplex PCR; TCRdb keeps only in-frame clonotypes and omits some of them. The table has 240,000 or so clones, 86% seen once. Sequencing used peripheral blood. The source of these receptors is a man in his fifties or sixties with acute or convalescent COVID-19.

V gene TRBV11-2 combines with J gene TRBJ2-7, with 9 positions matching TRBD2. The CDR3 has 14 residues. Germline CDR1 and CDR2: SGHAT and FQNNGV. J was trimmed by 7 bases and V by 4 bases; bases with no gene match: 8. Here the CDR3 DNA reads TGTGCCAGCAGCTCCTCCGGGACTAGCAATGAGCAGTACTTC. Its protein is CASSSSGTSNEQYF.

V and J are TRBV11-2 and TRBJ2-7, with TRBD2 as a possible D gene (7 bases). Trimming removed 5 bases from V and 7 bases from J, with 21 bases in between. Germline V lookup: CDR1 SGHAT, CDR2 FQNNGV. The CDR3 is made up of 15 amino acids. The CDR3 DNA follows: TGTGCCAGCAGCCCGAGGGGGGGCGGGGGTGCGGAGCAGTACTTC. Protein: CASSPRGGGGAEQYF. Filled out from reference TRBV11-2 and TRBJ2-7, the complete variable domain reads EAGVAQSPRYKIIEKRQSVAFWCNPISGHATLYWYQQILGQGPKLLIQFQNNGVVDDSQLPKDRFSAERLKGVDSTLKIQPAKLEDSAVYLCASSPRGGGGAEQYFGPGTRLTVT.

This chain joins TRBV7-3 and TRBJ2-1, with TRBD1 as a possible D gene (6 bases). Trimming removed 4 bases from V and 1 base from J, with 20 bases in between. This CDR3 region has 18 residues. The V gene's germline CDR1 is SGHTA and CDR2 FQGTGA. CDR3 nucleotide sequence: TGTGCCAGCAGCTCCACAACTCAGGGGACCCTTTCCTACAATGAGCAGTTCTTC. As protein: CASSSTTQGTLSYNEQFF.

This chain links TRBV19 with TRBJ2-6; the match to TRBD1 covers 10 bases. Germline V gives CDR1 LNHDA, CDR2 SQIVND (reference sequence). With 7 bases clipped from V and 3 bases from J, the junction kept 6 bases outside the gene matches. The CDR3 is 16 residues long. The CDR3 spells CASNRQGAIGANVLTF. The CDR3 DNA follows: TGTGCCAGTAATCGACAGGGGGCAATTGGGGCCAACGTCCTGACTTTC.

The chain carries TRBV6-2 or TRBV6-3 and TRBJ2-5; tentative D call: TRBD2 (5 bases). Germline CDR1 is MNHEY and CDR2 is SVGEGT. Trimming removed 0 bases at V and 4 bases at J, with 9 bases between. The CDR3 has 14 amino acids. The CDR3 nucleotides read TGTGCCAGCAGTTACTCGGCCACTAGAGAGACCCAGTACTTC. Protein sequence: CASSYSATRETQYF.

This chain uses TRBV15 with TRBJ1-5, with D possibly matching TRBD1 (5 bases). The V end was cut by 2 bases, the J end by 2 bases, with 16 bases between. The CDR3 loop spans 17 amino acids. Germline-derived CDR1 and CDR2 are LNHNV and YYDKDF (reference sequence). This CDR3 reads CATSRKLGGSGNQPQHF. The CDR3 nucleotides read TGTGCCACCAGCAGAAAATTGGGGGGATCGGGCAATCAGCCCCAGCATTTT.

The chain employs TRBV11-2 and TRBJ1-6; weak D call: TRBD1 (5 bases). CDR3 length: 16 amino acids. Trimming shortened V by 0 bases and J by 9 bases, and 15 bases separated the two germline ends. Germline CDR1 is SGHAT and CDR2 is FQNNGV. This chain's CDR3 is CASSLDLGGAGSPLHF. The CDR3 DNA reads as TGTGCCAGCAGCTTAGATCTAGGAGGGGCTGGTTCACCCCTCCACTTT.

The sample holds a few counts of this clone. The chain couples TRBV7-9 to TRBJ1-4, with a possible D match to TRBD1 (5 bases). CDR3 size: 19 residues. With 5 bases removed from V and 1 base from J, the gap between germline ends came to 23 bases. Looked up from germline, CDR1 is SEHNR and CDR2 is FQNEAQ (reference sequence). The CDR3 nucleotides read TGTGCCAGCAGCCGACTGTGGGGCGGGGGATTAAGAACTAATGAAAAACTGTTTTTT. It specifies CASSRLWGGGLRTNEKLFF.

The CDR3 region is CASSSIRDNSYEQYF. The CDR3 DNA is TGTGCCAGCAGCTCGATCCGGGACAACTCCTACGAGCAGTACTTC. The rearrangement uses TRBV7-2 and TRBJ2-7; a possible D gene is TRBD1 (6 bases). The CDR3 totals 15 residues. The germline CDR1 and CDR2 sequences are SGHTA and FQGNSA. Deletions cut 4 bases from V and 0 bases from J, with 13 bases between.

The chain has TRBV7-8 and TRBJ2-2; TRBD1 matches at 7 bases. This CDR3 spans 18 amino acids. The V and J ends lost 2 bases and 6 bases, in that order; junction bases with no gene match: 15. Germline-derived CDR1 and CDR2 are SGHVS and FQNEAQ. CDR3 nucleotides: TGTGCCAGCAGCTTATTAGGGTATCAGGGGGTTGAGTCCGGGGAGCTGTTTTTT. As protein: CASSLLGYQGVESGELFF.

The rearrangement links TRBV5-1 to TRBJ1-1, with a tentative D call TRBD1 (5 bases). CDR3 length: 15 amino acids. Germline V gene lookup returns CDR1 SGHRS and CDR2 YFSETQ. The V end was cut by 0 bases, the J end by 6 bases, with 15 bases between. The DNA for the CDR3 is TGCGCCAGCAGCTTGGCAGGGCAAACTGGAGCTGAAGCTTTCTTT. It specifies CASSLAGQTGAEAFF.

This clone turned up a few times. The genes are TRBV30 and TRBJ1-1, with a weak D call TRBD1 (5 bases). Germline CDR1 and CDR2: GTSNPN and SVGIG (reference sequence). The CDR3 length is 12 residues. V lost 4 bases, J lost 5 bases, and 11 bases lay in between. The CDR3 loop is CAWNRLGTEAFF. In nucleotides, the CDR3 is TGTGCCTGGAACAGGTTAGGAACTGAAGCTTTCTTT.

The V call is TRBV6-2 or TRBV6-3, the J call TRBJ1-3; D perhaps matches TRBD1 (5 bases). CDR3 length: 15 amino acids. V lost 5 bases and J 2 bases, leaving 13 bases between the germline ends. Germline V gives CDR1 MNHEY, CDR2 SVGEGT. The CDR3: CASSKPGGTGNTIYF. The CDR3 DNA reads as TGTGCCAGCAGTAAGCCCGGGGGAACTGGAAACACCATATATTTT.